The entry that follows covers one T cell receptor beta chain sequence. The V gene's germline CDR1 is SGHRS and CDR2 YFSETQ. CDR3 length: 14 residues. V dropped 4 bases and J dropped 0 bases, with 11 bases sitting between them. The data stem from a study of blood T cell repertoires in COVID-19. At the level of the study: T cells, B-cell-depleted T cells, or PBMCs provided the cDNA or gDNA that served as material.

Method: immunoSEQ multiplex PCR; TCRdb's copy keeps in-frame clones and lacks some. Of about 91,000 clones listed, 88% are singletons. The clonotype comes from a woman aged 70-85 years with acute or convalescent COVID-19. Sequenced sample: peripheral blood. The gene calls are TRBV5-1 and TRBJ2-7, with D possibly TRBD1 on 6 matching bases. The DNA of the CDR3 is TGCGCCAGCAGCAAGGGGGACAACTCCTACGAGCAGTACTTC. This translates into CASSKGDNSYEQYF. The whole variable domain, filled in from reference TRBV5-1 and TRBJ2-7, reads KAGVTQTPRYLIKTRGQQVTLSCSPISGHRSVSWYQQTPGQGLQFLFEYFSETQRNKGNFPGRFSGRQFSNSRSEMNVSTLELGDSALYLCASSKGDNSYEQYFGPGTRLTVT.